The subject of this entry is one T cell receptor beta chain. The germline V gene encodes CDR1 SGHNT and CDR2 YENEEA. The CDR3 spans 13 residues. The germline V and J ends were trimmed by 5 bases and 4 bases, with 8 bases remaining between them. TCRdb keeps only in-frame clones here, not all; method: immunoSEQ multiplex PCR. The sample shows 130,000 to 150,000 clones, 80% of them seen only once. These data come from a study of blood T cell repertoires in COVID-19. About the research overall: T cells, B-cell-depleted T cells, or PBMCs supplied cDNA or gDNA.

The sample taken for sequencing was peripheral blood. The chain links TRBV11-3 to TRBJ2-2, with D possibly being TRBD2 (6 bases). The TCR sequence derives from a man in his sixties with active or convalescent COVID-19. This CDR3 is CASSPGSTGELFF. CDR3 coding DNA: TGTGCCAGCAGCCCCGGGAGCACCGGGGAGCTGTTTTTT.